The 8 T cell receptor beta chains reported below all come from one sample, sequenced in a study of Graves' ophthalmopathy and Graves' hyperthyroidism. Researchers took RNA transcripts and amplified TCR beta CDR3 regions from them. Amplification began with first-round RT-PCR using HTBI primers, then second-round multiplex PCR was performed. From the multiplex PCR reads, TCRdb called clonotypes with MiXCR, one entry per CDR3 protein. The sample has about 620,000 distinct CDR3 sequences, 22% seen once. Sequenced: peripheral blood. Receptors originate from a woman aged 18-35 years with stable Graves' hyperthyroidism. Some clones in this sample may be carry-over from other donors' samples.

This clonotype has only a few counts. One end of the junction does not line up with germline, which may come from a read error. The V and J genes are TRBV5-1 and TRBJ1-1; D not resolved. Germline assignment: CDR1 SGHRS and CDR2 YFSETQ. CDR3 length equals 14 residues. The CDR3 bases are TGCGCCAGCAGCTTGGAGGAGGTGAACACTGAAGCTTGCTTT. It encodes CASSLEEVNTEACF.

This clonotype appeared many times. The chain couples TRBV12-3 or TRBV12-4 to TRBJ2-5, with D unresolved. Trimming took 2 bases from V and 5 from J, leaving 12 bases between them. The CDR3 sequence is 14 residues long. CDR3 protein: CASSLRSLRETQYF. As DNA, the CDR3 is TGTGCCAGCAGTTTACGGAGTTTGAGGGAGACCCAGTACTTC.

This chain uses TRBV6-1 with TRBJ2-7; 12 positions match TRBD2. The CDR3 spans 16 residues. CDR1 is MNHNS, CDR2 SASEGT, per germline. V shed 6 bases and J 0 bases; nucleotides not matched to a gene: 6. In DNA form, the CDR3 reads TGTGCCAGCAGGGGGACTAGCGGGTATGACTCCTACGAGCAGTACTTC. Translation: CASRGTSGYDSYEQYF.

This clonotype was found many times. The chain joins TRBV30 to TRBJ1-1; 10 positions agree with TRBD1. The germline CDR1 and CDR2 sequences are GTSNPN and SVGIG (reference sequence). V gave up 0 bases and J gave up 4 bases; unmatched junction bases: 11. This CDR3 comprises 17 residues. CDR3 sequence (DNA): TGTGCCTGGAGTGTACGAGAGACAGGGGGCGCAGGCACTGAAGCTTTCTTT. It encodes CAWSVRETGGAGTEAFF.

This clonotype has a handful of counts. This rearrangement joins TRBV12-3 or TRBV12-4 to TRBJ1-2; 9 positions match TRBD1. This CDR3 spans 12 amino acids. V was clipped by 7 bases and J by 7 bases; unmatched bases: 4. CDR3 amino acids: CASTDRGAGYTF. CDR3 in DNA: TGTGCCAGCACGGACAGGGGTGCTGGCTACACCTTC.

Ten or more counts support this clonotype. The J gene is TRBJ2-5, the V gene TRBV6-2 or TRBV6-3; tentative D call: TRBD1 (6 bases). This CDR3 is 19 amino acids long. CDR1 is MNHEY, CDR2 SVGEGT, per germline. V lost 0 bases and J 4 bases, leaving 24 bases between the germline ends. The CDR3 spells CASSYSTERWQPRGETQYF. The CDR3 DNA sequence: TGTGCCAGCAGTTACTCGACAGAACGTTGGCAGCCCAGGGGAGAGACCCAGTACTTC.

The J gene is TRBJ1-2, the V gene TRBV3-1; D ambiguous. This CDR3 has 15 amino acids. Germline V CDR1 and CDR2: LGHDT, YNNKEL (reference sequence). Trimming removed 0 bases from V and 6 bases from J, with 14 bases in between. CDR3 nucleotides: TGTGCCAGCAGCCAAGATTTCCCCAGGATTAATGGCTACACCTTC. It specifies CASSQDFPRINGYTF.

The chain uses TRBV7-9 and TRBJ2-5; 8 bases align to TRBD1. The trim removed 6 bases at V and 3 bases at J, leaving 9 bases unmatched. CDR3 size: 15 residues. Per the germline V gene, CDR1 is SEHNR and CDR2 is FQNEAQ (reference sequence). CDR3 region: CASRRTGGPEETQYF. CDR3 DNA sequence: TGTGCCAGCAGGCGTACAGGGGGTCCGGAAGAGACCCAGTACTTC.